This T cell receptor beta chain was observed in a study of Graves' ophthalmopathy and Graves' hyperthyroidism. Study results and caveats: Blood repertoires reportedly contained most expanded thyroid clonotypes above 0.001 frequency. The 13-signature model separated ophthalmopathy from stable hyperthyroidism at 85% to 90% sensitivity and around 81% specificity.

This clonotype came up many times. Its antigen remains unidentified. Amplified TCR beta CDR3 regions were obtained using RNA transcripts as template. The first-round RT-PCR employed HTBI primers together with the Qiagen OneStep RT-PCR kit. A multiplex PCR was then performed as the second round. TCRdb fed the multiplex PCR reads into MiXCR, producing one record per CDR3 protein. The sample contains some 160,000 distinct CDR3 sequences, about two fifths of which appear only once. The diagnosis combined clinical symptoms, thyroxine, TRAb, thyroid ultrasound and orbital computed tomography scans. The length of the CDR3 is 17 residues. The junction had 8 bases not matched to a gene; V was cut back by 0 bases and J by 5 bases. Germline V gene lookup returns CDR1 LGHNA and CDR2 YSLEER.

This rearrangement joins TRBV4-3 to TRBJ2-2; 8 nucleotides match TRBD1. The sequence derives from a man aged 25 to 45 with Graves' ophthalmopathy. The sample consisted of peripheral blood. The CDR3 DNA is TGCGCCAGCAGCCAAGAAGGGGCAGGGGGCATGACCGGGGAGCTGTTTTTT. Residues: CASSQEGAGGMTGELFF.